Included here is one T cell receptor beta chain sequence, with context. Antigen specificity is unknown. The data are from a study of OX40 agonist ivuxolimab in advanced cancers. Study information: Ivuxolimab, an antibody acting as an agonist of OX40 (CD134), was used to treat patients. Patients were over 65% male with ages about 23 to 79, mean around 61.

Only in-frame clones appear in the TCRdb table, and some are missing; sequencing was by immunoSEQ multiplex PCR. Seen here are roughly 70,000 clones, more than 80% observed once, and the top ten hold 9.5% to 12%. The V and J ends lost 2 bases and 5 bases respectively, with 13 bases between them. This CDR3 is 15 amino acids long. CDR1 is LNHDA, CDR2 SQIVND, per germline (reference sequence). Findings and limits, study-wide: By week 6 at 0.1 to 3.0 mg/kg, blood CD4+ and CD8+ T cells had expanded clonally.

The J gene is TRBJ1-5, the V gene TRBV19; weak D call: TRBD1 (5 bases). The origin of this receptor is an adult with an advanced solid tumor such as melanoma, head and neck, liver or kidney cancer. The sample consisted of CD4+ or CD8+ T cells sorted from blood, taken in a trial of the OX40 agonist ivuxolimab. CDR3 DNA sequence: TGTGCCAGTAGTATAAACAGGCGATCCCATCAGCCCCAGCATTTT. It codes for CASSINRRSHQPQHF.